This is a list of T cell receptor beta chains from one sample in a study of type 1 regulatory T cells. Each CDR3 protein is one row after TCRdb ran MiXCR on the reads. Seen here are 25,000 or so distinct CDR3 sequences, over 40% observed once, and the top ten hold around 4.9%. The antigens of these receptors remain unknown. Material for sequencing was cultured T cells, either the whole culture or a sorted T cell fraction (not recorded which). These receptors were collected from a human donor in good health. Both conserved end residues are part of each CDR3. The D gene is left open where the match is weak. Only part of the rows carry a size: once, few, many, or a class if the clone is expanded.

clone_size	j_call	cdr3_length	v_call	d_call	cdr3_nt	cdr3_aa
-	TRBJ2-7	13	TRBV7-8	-	TGTGCCAGCAGCTTGGGGGTGGATCGCGAGCAGTACTTC	CASSLGVDREQYF
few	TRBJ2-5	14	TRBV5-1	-	TGCGCCAGCAGCAGGTCTAGCGAGCAAGAGACCCAGTACTTC	CASSRSSEQETQYF
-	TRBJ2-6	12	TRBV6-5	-	TGTGCCAGCATCTCTGGGGCCAACGTCCTGACTTTC	CASISGANVLTF
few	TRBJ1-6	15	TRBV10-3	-	TGTGCCATCAGTGAGTCGTATGGTAGAAATTCACCCCTCCACTTT	CAISESYGRNSPLHF
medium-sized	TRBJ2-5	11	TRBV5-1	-	TGCGCCAGCAGCTTGAAAGAGACCCAGTACTTC	CASSLKETQYF
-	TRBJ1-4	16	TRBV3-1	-	TGTGCCAGCAGCCAATTGTGGACAGTGCTTAATGAAAAACTGTTTTTT	CASSQLWTVLNEKLFF
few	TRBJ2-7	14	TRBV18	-	TGTGCCAGCTCACCACTTCAGGGTTTCAACGAGCAGTACTTC	CASSPLQGFNEQYF
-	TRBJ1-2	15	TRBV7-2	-	TGTGCCAGCAGCTTAGCGTGGGGAGGGAACTATGGCTACACCTTC	CASSLAWGGNYGYTF
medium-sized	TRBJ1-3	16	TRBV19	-	TGTGCCAGTAGTCCGCAGGGGACGATCTCTGGAAACACCATATATTTT	CASSPQGTISGNTIYF
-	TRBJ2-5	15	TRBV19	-	TGTGCCAGTAGTATATCTGGACCCTACCAAGAGACCCAGTACTTC	CASSISGPYQETQYF
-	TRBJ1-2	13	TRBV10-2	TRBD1	TGCGCCACCCACCAGGGGGCTAGGAATGGCTACACCTTC	CATHQGARNGYTF
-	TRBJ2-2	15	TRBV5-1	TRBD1	TGCGCCAGCAGCCCAGGACAGGGACGGACCGGGGAGCTGTTTTTT	CASSPGQGRTGELFF
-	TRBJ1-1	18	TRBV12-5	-	TGTGCTAGTGGTCCCACATTTACAGGTGGTAAATATTCGAATGAAGCTTTCTTT	CASGPTFTGGKYSNEAFF
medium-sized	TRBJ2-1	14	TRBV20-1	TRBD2	TGCAGTGCTAAATCTGCGGGGGGGTACAATGAGCAGTTCTTC	CSAKSAGGYNEQFF
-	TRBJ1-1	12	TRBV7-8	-	TGTGCCAGCCGCAGGGGGAACACTGAAGCTTTCTTT	CASRRGNTEAFF
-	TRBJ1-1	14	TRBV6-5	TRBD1	TGTGCCAGCAGTTTGGACAGGGGGAGGGCTGAAGCTTTCTTT	CASSLDRGRAEAFF
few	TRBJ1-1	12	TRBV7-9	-	TGTGCCAGCAGCTACGGTGTTACTGAAGCTTTCTTT	CASSYGVTEAFF
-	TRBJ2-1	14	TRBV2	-	TGTGCCAGCACGAGGATGAGCTCCTACAATGAGCAGTTCTTC	CASTRMSSYNEQFF
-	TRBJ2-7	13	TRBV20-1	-	TGCAGTGCTAGCACTCGGCAGGGATTCGAGCAGTACTTC	CSASTRQGFEQYF